The 6 T cell receptor beta chains reported below all come from one sample, sequenced in a study of blood T cell repertoires in COVID-19. Data came from immunoSEQ multiplex PCR; TCRdb stores just in-frame clones and leaves some out. The repertoire holds about 98,000 clones, with about nine tenths as singletons. Sequenced sample: peripheral blood. The receptors were sampled from a woman between 45 and 60 years old with COVID-19, enrolled during active disease.

The genes are TRBV3-1 (or the pseudogene TRBV3-2) and TRBJ2-4; perhaps TRBD1 as D (5 bases). The germline V gene has CDR1 LGHDT and CDR2 YNNKEL (reference sequence). This CDR3 has 14 amino acids. The V end was cut by 2 bases, the J end by 5 bases, with 10 bases between. The CDR3 region has the DNA TGTGCCAGCAGCCAACATGGGGCGGAAAACATTCAGTACTTC. Encoded protein: CASSQHGAENIQYF.

The chain carries TRBV5-4 and TRBJ2-6, with 7 bases that match TRBD1. Germline lookup yields CDR1 SGHNT and CDR2 YYREEE (reference sequence). The CDR3 is 16 amino acids. Germline trimming cut 5 bases from V and 0 bases from J; bases unmatched to any gene: 5. The CDR3 sequence: CASSSGTDSGANVLTF. CDR3 bases: TGTGCCAGCAGTTCCGGGACAGACTCTGGGGCCAACGTCCTGACTTTC.

The rearrangement joins TRBV7-2 to TRBJ2-1; 13 positions match TRBD2. CDR1 is SGHTA, CDR2 FQGNSA, per germline. J gave up 5 bases and V 5 bases, and 3 bases lay outside the gene matches. The CDR3 sequence is 15 residues long. The CDR3 here is CASSRGLAGDNEQFF. The CDR3 coding sequence is TGTGCCAGCAGCCGCGGACTAGCGGGGGACAATGAGCAGTTCTTC.

This chain links TRBV5-5 with TRBJ2-7, with D possibly TRBD1 on 5 matching bases. The V gene's germline CDR1 is SGHKS and CDR2 YYEKEE (reference sequence). The CDR3 is 15 amino acids. V dropped 3 bases and J dropped 0 bases, with 13 bases sitting between them. The CDR3 reads CASSSQGHPSYEQYF. Written as DNA, the CDR3 is TGTGCCAGCAGCTCTCAGGGTCACCCCTCCTACGAGCAGTACTTC.

The V and J genes are TRBV29-1 and TRBJ2-7, with 8 positions matching TRBD1. There are 14 residues in the CDR3. CDR1 and CDR2 (germline): SQVTM, ANQGSEA. J gave up 3 bases and V 5 bases, and 9 bases lay outside the gene matches. The CDR3 region has the DNA TGCAGCGTTATTGTCAGGGGGCTGAGCTACGAGCAGTACTTC. Protein product: CSVIVRGLSYEQYF.

This chain links TRBV3-1 (or the pseudogene TRBV3-2) with TRBJ1-1; unclear D gene. The CDR3 runs 15 residues. V was clipped by 2 bases and J by 1 base, with 11 bases between them. Germline CDR1 LGHDT, CDR2 YNNKEL (reference sequence). As DNA, the CDR3 is TGTGCCAGCAGCCAAAGAGGGTATCCGAACACTGAAGCTTTCTTT. This sequence encodes CASSQRGYPNTEAFF.